This T cell receptor beta chain was recovered during a study of blood T cell repertoires in COVID-19. Study as a whole: Specimens from acute and convalescent COVID-19 originated in the United States, Italy and Spain.

The CDR3 length is 14 residues. From germline, CDR1 is SGHKS and CDR2 YYEKEE (reference sequence). Trimming cost V 3 bases and J 2 bases, with 10 bases left between them. This clone was detected only once. The table came from immunoSEQ multiplex PCR; TCRdb's copy has only in-frame clones and leaves some out. The sample contains 350,000 to 400,000 clones, roughly 87% of which appear only once. Cohorts were assigned according to the clinical history that participants reported. Two consecutive negative NP/OP PCR tests, clearance, or resolved symptoms defined Cohort 3 recovery. The sequenced sample consisted of PBMCs or T cells enriched from blood (not recorded which). The chain recombines TRBV5-5 with TRBJ2-3; D uncertain. This sequence originates from a woman aged 30 to 39 who had recovered from COVID-19. In DNA, the CDR3 is TGTGCCAGCAGCTGGGCAGGAACCACAGATACGCAGTATTTT. Its protein is CASSWAGTTDTQYF.